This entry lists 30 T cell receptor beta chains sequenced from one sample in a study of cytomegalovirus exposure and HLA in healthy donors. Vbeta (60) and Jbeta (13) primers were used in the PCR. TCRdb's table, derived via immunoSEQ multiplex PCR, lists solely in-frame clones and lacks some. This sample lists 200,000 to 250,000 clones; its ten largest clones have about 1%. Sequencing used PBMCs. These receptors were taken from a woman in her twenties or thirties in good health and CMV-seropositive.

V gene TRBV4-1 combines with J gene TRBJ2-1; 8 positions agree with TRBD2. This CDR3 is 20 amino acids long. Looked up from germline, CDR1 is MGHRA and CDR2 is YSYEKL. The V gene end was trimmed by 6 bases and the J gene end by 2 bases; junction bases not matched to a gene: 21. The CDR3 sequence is CASSLAGTRLSEVTYNEQFF. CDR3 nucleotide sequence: TGCGCCAGCAGTCTTGCCGGGACTAGGTTATCTGAGGTCACCTACAATGAGCAGTTCTTC.

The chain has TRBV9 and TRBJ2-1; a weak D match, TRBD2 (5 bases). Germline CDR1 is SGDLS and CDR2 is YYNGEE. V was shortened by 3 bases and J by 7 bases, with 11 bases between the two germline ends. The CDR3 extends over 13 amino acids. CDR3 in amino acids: CASSGFRGNEQFF. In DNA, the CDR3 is TGTGCCAGCAGCGGCTTCAGAGGGAATGAGCAGTTCTTC. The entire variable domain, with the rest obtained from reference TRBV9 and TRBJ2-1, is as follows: DSGVTQTPKHLITATGQRVTLRCSPRSGDLSVYWYQQSLDQGLQFLIQYYNGEERAKGNILERFSAQQFPDLHSELNLSSLELGDSALYFCASSGFRGNEQFFGPGTRLTVL.

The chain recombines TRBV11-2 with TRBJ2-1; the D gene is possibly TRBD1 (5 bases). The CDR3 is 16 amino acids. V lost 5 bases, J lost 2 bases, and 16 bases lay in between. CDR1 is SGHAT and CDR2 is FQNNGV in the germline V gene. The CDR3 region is CASSLVGQRPYNEQFF. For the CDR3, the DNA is TGTGCCAGCAGCCTGGTGGGGCAGAGACCCTACAATGAGCAGTTCTTC.

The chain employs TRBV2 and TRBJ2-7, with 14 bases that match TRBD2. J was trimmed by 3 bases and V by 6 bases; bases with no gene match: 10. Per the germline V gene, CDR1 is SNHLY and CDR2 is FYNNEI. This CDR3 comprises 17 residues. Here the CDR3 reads CASRAWTSGRTLYEQYF. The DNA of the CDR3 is TGTGCCAGCAGGGCGTGGACTAGCGGGAGGACCCTCTACGAGCAGTACTTC.

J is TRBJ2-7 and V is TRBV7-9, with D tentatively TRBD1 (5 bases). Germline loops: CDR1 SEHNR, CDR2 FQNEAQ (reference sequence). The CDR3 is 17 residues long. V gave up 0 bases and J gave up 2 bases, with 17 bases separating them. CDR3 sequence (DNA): TGTGCCAGCAGCTTAGCACGGGCAGGGATTGAAGCCTACGAGCAGTACTTC. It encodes CASSLARAGIEAYEQYF.

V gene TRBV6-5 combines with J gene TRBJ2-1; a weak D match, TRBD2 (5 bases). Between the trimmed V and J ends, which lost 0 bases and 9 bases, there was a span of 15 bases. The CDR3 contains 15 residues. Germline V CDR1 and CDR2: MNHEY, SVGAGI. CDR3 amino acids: CASSYSASWIGEQFF. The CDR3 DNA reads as TGTGCCAGCAGTTACTCGGCTAGCTGGATCGGTGAGCAGTTCTTC.

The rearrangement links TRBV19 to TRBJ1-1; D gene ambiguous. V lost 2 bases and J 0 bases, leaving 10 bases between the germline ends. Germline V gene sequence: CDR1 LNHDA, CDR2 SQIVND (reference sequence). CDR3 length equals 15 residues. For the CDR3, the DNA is TGTGCCAGTAGTATACAGGTTCCCCTGAACACTGAAGCTTTCTTT. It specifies CASSIQVPLNTEAFF. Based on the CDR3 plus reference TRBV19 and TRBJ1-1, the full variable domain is DGGITQSPKYLFRKEGQNVTLSCEQNLNHDAMYWYRQDPGQGLRLIYYSQIVNDFQKGDIAEGYSVSREKKESFPLTVTSAQKNPTAFYLCASSIQVPLNTEAFFGQGTRLTVV.

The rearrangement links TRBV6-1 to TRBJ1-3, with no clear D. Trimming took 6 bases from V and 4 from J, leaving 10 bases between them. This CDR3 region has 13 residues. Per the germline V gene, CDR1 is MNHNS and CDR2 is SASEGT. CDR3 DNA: TGTGCCAGCAGGTCTACCTTGGGAAACACCATATATTTT. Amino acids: CASRSTLGNTIYF.

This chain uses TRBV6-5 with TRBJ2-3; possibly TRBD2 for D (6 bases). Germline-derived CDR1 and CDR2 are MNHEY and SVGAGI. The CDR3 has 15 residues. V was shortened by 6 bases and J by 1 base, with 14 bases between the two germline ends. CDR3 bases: TGTGCCAGCAGAAAACCGGGACTCCGCACAGATACGCAGTATTTT. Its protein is CASRKPGLRTDTQYF.

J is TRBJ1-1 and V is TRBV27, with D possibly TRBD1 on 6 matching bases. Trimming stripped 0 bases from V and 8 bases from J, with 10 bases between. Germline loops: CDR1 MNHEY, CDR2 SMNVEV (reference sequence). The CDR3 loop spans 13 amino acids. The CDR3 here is CASSLSIRGEAFF. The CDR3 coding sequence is TGTGCCAGCAGTTTATCGATCAGGGGAGAAGCTTTCTTT.

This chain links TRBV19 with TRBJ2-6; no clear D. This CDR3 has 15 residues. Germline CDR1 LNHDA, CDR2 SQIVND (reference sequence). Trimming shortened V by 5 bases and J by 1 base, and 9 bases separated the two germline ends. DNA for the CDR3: TGTGCCAGTAGTCTAACCAGGTCTGGGGCCAACGTCCTGACTTTC. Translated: CASSLTRSGANVLTF.

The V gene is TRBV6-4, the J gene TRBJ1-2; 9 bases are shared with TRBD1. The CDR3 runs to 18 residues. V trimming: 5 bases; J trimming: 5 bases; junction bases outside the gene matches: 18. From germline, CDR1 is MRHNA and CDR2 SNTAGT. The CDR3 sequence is CASSYPRGQGIRRYGYTF. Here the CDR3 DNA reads TGTGCCAGCAGTTACCCTCGGGGACAGGGAATTCGGCGATATGGCTACACCTTC.

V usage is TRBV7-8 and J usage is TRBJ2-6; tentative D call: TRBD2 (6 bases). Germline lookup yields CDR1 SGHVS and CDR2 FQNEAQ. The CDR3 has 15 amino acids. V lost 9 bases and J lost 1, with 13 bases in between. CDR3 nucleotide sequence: TGTGCCAGTGGGAGGATTCAGTCTGGGGCCAACGTCCTGACTTTC. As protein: CASGRIQSGANVLTF.

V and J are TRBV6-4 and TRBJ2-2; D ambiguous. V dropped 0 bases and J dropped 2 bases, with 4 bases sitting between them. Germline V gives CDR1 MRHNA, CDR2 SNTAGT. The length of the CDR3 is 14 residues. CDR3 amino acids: CASSDSYNTGELFF. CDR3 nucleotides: TGTGCCAGCAGTGACTCCTATAACACCGGGGAGCTGTTTTTT.

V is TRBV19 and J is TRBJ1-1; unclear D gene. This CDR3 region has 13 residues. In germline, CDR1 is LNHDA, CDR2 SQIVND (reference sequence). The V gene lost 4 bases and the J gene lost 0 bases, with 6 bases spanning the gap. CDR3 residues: CASSTQVNTEAFF. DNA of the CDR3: TGTGCCAGTAGTACGCAGGTGAACACTGAAGCTTTCTTT.

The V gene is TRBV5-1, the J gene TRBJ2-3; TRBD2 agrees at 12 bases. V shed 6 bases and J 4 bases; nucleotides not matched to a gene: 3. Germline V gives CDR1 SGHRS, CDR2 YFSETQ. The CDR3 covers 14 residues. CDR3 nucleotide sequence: TGCGCCAGCACGACTAGCGGGAGCCCAGATACGCAGTATTTT. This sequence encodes CASTTSGSPDTQYF.

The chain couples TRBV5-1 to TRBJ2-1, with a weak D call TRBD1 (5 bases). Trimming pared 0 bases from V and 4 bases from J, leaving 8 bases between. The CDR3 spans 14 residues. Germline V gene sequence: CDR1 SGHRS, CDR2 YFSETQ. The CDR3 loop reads CASSLGREYNEQFF. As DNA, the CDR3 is TGCGCCAGCAGCTTGGGCAGGGAATACAATGAGCAGTTCTTC.

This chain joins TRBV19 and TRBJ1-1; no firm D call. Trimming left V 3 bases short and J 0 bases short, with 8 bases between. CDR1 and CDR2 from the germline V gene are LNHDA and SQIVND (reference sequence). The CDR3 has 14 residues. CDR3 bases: TGTGCCAGTAGTATTCGCGCCCTGAACACTGAAGCTTTCTTT. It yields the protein CASSIRALNTEAFF.

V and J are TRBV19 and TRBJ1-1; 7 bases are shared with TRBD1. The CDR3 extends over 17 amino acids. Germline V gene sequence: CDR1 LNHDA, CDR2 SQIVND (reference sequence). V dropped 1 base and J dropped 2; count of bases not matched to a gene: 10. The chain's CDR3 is CASSIAAQGERNTEAFF. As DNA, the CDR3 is TGTGCCAGTAGTATAGCGGCGCAGGGGGAAAGAAACACTGAAGCTTTCTTT.

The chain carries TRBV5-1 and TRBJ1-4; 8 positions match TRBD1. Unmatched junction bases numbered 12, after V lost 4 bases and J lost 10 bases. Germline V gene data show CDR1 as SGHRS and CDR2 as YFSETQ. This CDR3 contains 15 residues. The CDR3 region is CASSAQDRGGRKLFF. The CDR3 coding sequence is TGCGCCAGCAGCGCACAAGACAGGGGAGGGAGAAAACTGTTTTTT.

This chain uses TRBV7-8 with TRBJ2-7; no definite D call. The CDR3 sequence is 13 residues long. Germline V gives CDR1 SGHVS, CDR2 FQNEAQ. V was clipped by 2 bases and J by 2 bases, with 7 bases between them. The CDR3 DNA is TGTGCCAGCAGCTTAATCCGGGCCTACGAGCAGTACTTC. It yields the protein CASSLIRAYEQYF.

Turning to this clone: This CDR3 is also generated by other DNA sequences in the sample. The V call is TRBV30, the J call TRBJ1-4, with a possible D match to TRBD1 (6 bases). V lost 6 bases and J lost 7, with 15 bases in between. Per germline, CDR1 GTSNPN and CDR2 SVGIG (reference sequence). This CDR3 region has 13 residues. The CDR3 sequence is CACPGGGLEKLFF. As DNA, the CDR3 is TGTGCCTGCCCCGGGGGGGGCCTTGAAAAACTGTTTTTT.

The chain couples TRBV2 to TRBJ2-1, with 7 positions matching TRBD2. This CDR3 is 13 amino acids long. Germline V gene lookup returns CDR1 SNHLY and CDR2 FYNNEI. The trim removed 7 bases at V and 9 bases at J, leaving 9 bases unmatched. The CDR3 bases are TGTGCCAGCAAGGGGACTACCTTGGGTGAGCAGTTCTTC. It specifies CASKGTTLGEQFF.

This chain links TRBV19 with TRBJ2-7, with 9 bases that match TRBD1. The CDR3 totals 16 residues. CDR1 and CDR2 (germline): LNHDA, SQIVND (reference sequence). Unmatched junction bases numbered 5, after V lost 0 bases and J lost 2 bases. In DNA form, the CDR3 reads TGTGCCAGTAGTATAGATGGGACAGGGAAGCCCTACGAGCAGTACTTC. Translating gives CASSIDGTGKPYEQYF.

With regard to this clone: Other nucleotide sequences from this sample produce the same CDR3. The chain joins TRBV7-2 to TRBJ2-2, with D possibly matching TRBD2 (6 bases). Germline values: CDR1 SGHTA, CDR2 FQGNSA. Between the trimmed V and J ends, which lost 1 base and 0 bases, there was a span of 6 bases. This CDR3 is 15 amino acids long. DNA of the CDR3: TGTGCCAGCAGCTTAGGCGGGGCGAACACCGGGGAGCTGTTTTTT. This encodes CASSLGGANTGELFF. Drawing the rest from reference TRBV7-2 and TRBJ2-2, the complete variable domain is GAGVSQSPSNKVTEKGKDVELRCDPISGHTALYWYRQSLGQGLEFLIYFQGNSAPDKSGLPSDRFSAERTGGSVSTLTIQRTQQEDSAVYLCASSLGGANTGELFFGEGSRLTVL.

The CDR3 coding sequence is TGTGCCAGCAGCCCAAGAGGTCAGTCCTACGAGCAGTACTTC. Protein: CASSPRGQSYEQYF. The V gene is TRBV11-3, the J gene TRBJ2-7; no clear D. Deletions cut 5 bases from V and 1 base from J, with 12 bases between. Germline V gene sequence: CDR1 SGHNT, CDR2 YENEEA. The CDR3 has 14 residues.

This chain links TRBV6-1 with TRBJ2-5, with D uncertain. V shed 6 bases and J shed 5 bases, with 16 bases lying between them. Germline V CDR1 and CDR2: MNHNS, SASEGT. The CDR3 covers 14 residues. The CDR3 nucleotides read TGTGCCAGCAGCGCGGTTTGGAGTCCGGAGACCCAGTACTTC. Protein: CASSAVWSPETQYF.

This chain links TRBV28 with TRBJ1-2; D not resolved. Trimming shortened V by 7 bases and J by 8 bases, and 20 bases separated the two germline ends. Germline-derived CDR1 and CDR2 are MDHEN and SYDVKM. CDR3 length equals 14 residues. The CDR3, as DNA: TGTGCCAGCACCTCACCCGGGCGGGGTTGGGGCTACACCTTC. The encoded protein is CASTSPGRGWGYTF.

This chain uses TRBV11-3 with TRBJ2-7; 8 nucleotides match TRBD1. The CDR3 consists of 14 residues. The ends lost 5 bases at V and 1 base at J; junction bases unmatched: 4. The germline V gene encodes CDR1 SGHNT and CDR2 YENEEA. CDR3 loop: CASSLDRGSYEQYF. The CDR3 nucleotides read TGTGCCAGCAGCCTCGACAGGGGTTCCTACGAGCAGTACTTC.

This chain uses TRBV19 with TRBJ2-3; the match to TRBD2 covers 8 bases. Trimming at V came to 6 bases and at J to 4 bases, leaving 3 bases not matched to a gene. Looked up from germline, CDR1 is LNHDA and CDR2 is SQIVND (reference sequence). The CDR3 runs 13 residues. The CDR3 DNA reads TGTGCCAGTAGCGGGAGGGGCGCAGATACGCAGTATTTT. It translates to CASSGRGADTQYF. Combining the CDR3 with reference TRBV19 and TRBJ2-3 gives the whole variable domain DGGITQSPKYLFRKEGQNVTLSCEQNLNHDAMYWYRQDPGQGLRLIYYSQIVNDFQKGDIAEGYSVSREKKESFPLTVTSAQKNPTAFYLCASSGRGADTQYFGPGTRLTVL.